Listed below are T cell receptor beta chains from one sample, sequenced in a study of CD8 T cells in Susac syndrome. MiXCR was run by TCRdb on the immunoSEQ multiplex PCR reads, yielding one entry per CDR3 protein. The table lists more than 150,000 distinct CDR3 sequences, around 94% of them singletons. Sequencing was performed on CD4+ T cells from PBMCs. These receptors originate from a human donor in good health. Each CDR3 is given with its conserved first and last residue. The D gene is left open where the match is weak. The size field is filled for only some rows; it gives once, few, many or a size class.

v_call	clone_size	j_call	d_call	cdr3_aa	cdr3_nt
TRBV30	-	TRBJ1-1	-	CAWSVGNTEAFF	TGTGCCTGGAGTGTAGGGAACACTGAAGCTTTCTTT
TRBV29-1	-	TRBJ1-1	TRBD1	CSVEGQENTEAFF	TGCAGCGTTGAGGGACAGGAGAACACTGAAGCTTTCTTT
TRBV7-2	-	TRBJ1-5	-	CASSLGGGPNQPQHF	TGTGCCAGCAGCTTAGGAGGAGGACCCAATCAGCCCCAGCATTTT
TRBV12-3/TRBV12-4	-	TRBJ2-7	TRBD1	CASSLGQGGEQYF	TGTGCCAGCAGTTTAGGACAGGGTGGAGAGCAGTACTTC
TRBV9	-	TRBJ2-7	-	CASSVRNKEGYEQYF	TGTGCCAGCAGCGTAAGGAACAAGGAAGGCTACGAGCAGTACTTC
TRBV19	-	TRBJ1-1	-	CASGLNTEAFF	TGTGCCTCGGGGCTGAACACTGAAGCTTTCTTT
TRBV29-1	-	TRBJ2-5	-	CSVGPLWTETQYF	TGCAGCGTGGGACCCCTGTGGACGGAGACCCAGTACTTC
TRBV11-1	-	TRBJ2-4	-	CASSRQRNIQYF	TGTGCCAGCAGCAGACAGAGGAACATTCAGTACTTC
TRBV4-3	-	TRBJ2-3	TRBD2	CASSPGLAYSTDTQYF	TGCGCCAGCAGCCCGGGACTAGCGTATAGCACAGATACGCAGTATTTT
TRBV9	-	TRBJ1-5	TRBD1	CASSASQGADQPQHF	TGTGCCAGCAGCGCCTCCCAGGGGGCGGATCAGCCCCAGCATTTT
TRBV30	-	TRBJ2-7	TRBD1	CAWSHRGYEQYF	TGTGCCTGGAGCCACAGGGGCTACGAGCAGTACTTC
TRBV7-8	-	TRBJ2-4	-	CASSYGERGNAKNIQYF	TGTGCCAGCAGCTATGGGGAGAGGGGGAACGCCAAAAACATTCAGTACTTC
TRBV15	-	TRBJ1-2	-	CATSRVQGLGYTF	TGTGCCACCAGCAGAGTCCAGGGTCTCGGCTACACCTTC
TRBV4-1	-	TRBJ2-7	-	CASSQVDKPYEQYF	TGCGCCAGCAGCCAAGTCGACAAGCCCTACGAGCAGTACTTC
TRBV29-1	-	TRBJ1-5	TRBD1	CSVVGTGDDQPQHF	TGCAGCGTTGTAGGGACAGGGGACGATCAGCCCCAGCATTTT
TRBV29-1	-	TRBJ2-7	TRBD1	CSVAGTGGYEQYF	TGCAGCGTGGCCGGGACAGGGGGCTACGAGCAGTACTTC
TRBV5-6	-	TRBJ2-2	-	CASSSAGELFF	TGTGCCAGCAGCTCGGCCGGGGAGCTGTTTTTT
TRBV20-1	once	TRBJ2-7	-	CSARDFSESSYEQYF	TGCAGTGCTAGGGACTTTTCCGAAAGCTCCTACGAGCAGTACTTC
TRBV4-3	once	TRBJ1-1	-	CASSQASLHTEAFF	TGCGCCAGCAGCCAAGCTTCACTCCACACTGAAGCTTTCTTT
TRBV7-2	-	TRBJ2-5	-	CASSFVARQETQYF	TGTGCCAGCAGCTTTGTGGCCAGGCAAGAGACCCAGTACTTC
TRBV12-3/TRBV12-4	-	TRBJ1-1	-	CASSETRQRGEAFF	TGTGCCAGCAGTGAAACCCGTCAACGGGGTGAAGCTTTCTTT
TRBV12-3/TRBV12-4	-	TRBJ1-5	-	CASFSAGQPQHF	TGTGCCAGCTTCTCAGCGGGGCAGCCCCAGCATTTT
TRBV7-2	-	TRBJ1-1	TRBD1	CASSPNPGQEAFF	TGTGCCAGCAGCCCAAACCCGGGACAGGAAGCTTTCTTT
TRBV24-1	-	TRBJ2-2	-	CATSDTAGELFF	TGTGCCACCAGTGACACGGCCGGGGAGCTGTTTTTT
TRBV6-2/TRBV6-3	-	TRBJ2-6	-	CASRIRGAGANVLTF	TGTGCCAGCAGAATCAGGGGTGCTGGGGCCAACGTCCTGACTTTC
TRBV12-3/TRBV12-4	-	TRBJ2-1	TRBD2	CASSPGLADYNEQFF	TGTGCCAGCAGTCCCGGACTAGCGGATTACAATGAGCAGTTCTTC
TRBV29-1	-	TRBJ1-2	TRBD1	CSVGQGGTGRNYYGYTF	TGCAGCGTTGGACAGGGAGGTACGGGACGGAACTACTATGGCTACACCTTC
TRBV4-3	-	TRBJ2-1	-	CASSQARDGEQFF	TGCGCCAGCAGCCAAGCTAGGGATGGCGAGCAGTTCTTC
TRBV5-4	-	TRBJ1-6	-	CASSLGAVPDSPLHF	TGTGCCAGCAGCTTGGGGGCCGTGCCGGATTCACCCCTCCACTTT
TRBV5-1	-	TRBJ2-7	-	CASSVGGATYEQYF	TGCGCCAGCAGTGTGGGGGGCGCCACCTACGAGCAGTACTTC